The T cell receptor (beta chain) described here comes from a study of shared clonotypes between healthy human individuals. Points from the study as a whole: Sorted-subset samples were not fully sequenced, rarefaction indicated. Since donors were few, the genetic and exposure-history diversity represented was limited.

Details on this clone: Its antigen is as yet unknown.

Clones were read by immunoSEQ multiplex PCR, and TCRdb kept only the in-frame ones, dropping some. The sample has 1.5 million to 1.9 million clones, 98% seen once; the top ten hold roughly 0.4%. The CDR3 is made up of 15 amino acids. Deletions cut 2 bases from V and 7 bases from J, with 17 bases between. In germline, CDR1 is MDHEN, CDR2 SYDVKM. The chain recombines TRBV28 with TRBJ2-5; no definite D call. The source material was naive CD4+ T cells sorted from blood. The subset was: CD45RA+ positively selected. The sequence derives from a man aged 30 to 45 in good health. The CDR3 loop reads CASSLAATYRGTQYF. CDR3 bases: TGTGCCAGCAGTTTAGCAGCGACTTACCGAGGGACCCAGTACTTC.